A selection of T cell receptor beta chains follows, all from one sample in a study of shared clonotypes between healthy human individuals. Assay: immunoSEQ multiplex PCR; the TCRdb copy retains only in-frame clones and omits some. The data hold a few million clones, with over 85% observed a single time. Sequencing was performed on naive CD4+ T cells from PBMCs. The receptors were sampled from a man younger than 35 in good health. Some clones in this sample may be carry-over from other donors' samples. CDR3s include the opening cysteine and the closing phenylalanine or tryptophan. The order of the fields is clone size, J gene, D gene, V gene, CDR3 protein, CDR3 DNA. The D gene is left open where the match is weak. Rows may omit the clone size; those that give it use once, few, many or a size class.

>.|TRBJ1-5|.|TRBV19
CASTRTASQPQHF
TGTGCCAGTACCCGGACAGCCAGTCAGCCCCAGCATTTT
>.|TRBJ2-3|.|TRBV7-9
CASSLQEGRRTDTQYF
TGTGCCAGCAGCTTACAAGAAGGCCGTCGGACAGATACGCAGTATTTT
>.|TRBJ2-1|.|TRBV2
CASSDDGTSSYNEQFF
TGTGCCAGCAGTGACGACGGGACCAGCTCCTACAATGAGCAGTTCTTC
>.|TRBJ2-1|.|TRBV5-4
CASSSTPGEQFF
TGTGCCAGCAGCTCTACCCCGGGTGAGCAGTTCTTC
>.|TRBJ1-5|.|TRBV7-2
CASSLAKGLANQPQHF
TGTGCCAGCAGCTTAGCGAAGGGGCTGGCCAATCAGCCCCAGCATTTT
>.|TRBJ2-7|TRBD2|TRBV28
CASTSGSYEQYF
TGTGCCAGTACTAGCGGGAGCTACGAGCAGTACTTC
>.|TRBJ1-5|.|TRBV28
CASSRDSNQPQHF
TGTGCCAGCAGTAGGGACAGCAATCAGCCCCAGCATTTT
>once|TRBJ2-3|.|TRBV11-2
CASSFSPPDTQYF
TGTGCCAGCAGCTTTTCCCCCCCAGATACGCAGTATTTT
>.|TRBJ2-7|.|TRBV29-1
CSVRIGGSSYEQYF
TGCAGCGTCCGAATCGGGGGTTCCTCCTACGAGCAGTACTTC
>few|TRBJ1-2|.|TRBV19
CASSPRQAPYGYTF
TGTGCCAGTAGTCCTCGACAGGCACCCTATGGCTACACCTTC
>.|TRBJ2-1|.|TRBV27
CASSLSRYNEQFF
TGTGCCAGCAGTTTATCGCGATACAATGAGCAGTTCTTC